This section outlines one T cell receptor beta chain sequence together with its context. Sequencing targeted TCR beta in blood CD8+ and CD4+ T cells. Controls were healthy donors (matched for age and sex). FACS enriched CD8+ TEMRA cells, while bulk CD8+ and CD4+ were negatively isolated. Random hexamers were used to reverse transcribe roughly 0.5 to 1 ug of RNA. TCRdb redid the calling of the immunoSEQ multiplex PCR reads with MiXCR, one entry per CDR3 protein. The sample lists under 200,000 distinct CDR3 sequences, approximately 95% seen once, with approximately 0.1% in the top ten. The entry originates in a study of CD8 T cells in Susac syndrome. Germline CDR1 MNHEY, CDR2 SVGEGT. V gave up 6 bases and J gave up 7 bases, with 18 bases separating them. The CDR3 totals 15 residues.

The TCR originated in a human donor in good health. The chain employs TRBV6-2 or TRBV6-3 and TRBJ2-2; D remains ambiguous. The specimen was CD4+ T cells from PBMCs. The CDR3 sequence: CASSSGSIWLGELFF. The CDR3, as DNA: TGTGCCAGCAGCTCCGGGTCCATATGGCTCGGGGAGCTGTTTTTT.